This TCR beta chain was retrieved from a study of T cell clonality in common variable immunodeficiency. CDR1 is SGHRS and CDR2 is YFSETQ in the germline V gene. The CDR3 spans 17 residues. J was trimmed by 6 bases and V by 4 bases; bases with no gene match: 16. Assay used: immunoSEQ multiplex PCR; TCRdb lists only in-frame clones, some missing. Reported are tens of thousands of clones, none seen only once; the ten largest carry about 1.7%. This clone was recorded many times. The read ends 3 residues early relative to the CDR3; the germline J gene fills the gap. The gene calls are TRBV5-1 and TRBJ2-1, with 7 bases lining up with TRBD2. The TCR originated in a person between 18 and 70 years old in good health. Sequences were obtained from peripheral blood mononuclear cells. Incomplete CDR3 DNA: TGCGCCAGCAGCAGGGAGGGGTACAGGACGATTTCCAATGAG. Translation gives CASSREGYRTISNE. The whole CDR3 protein reads CASSREGYRTISNEQFF.